The present entry profiles one TCR beta chain with its context. These data are taken from a study of CD8 T cells in Susac syndrome. cDNA came from about 0.5 to 1 ug RNA primed by random hexamers. It was immunoSEQ multiplex PCR that amplified TCR beta CDR3 across 54 Vbeta and 13 Jbeta. One entry per CDR3 protein, called by TCRdb with MiXCR from the immunoSEQ multiplex PCR reads. The sample carries over 150,000 distinct CDR3 sequences, 90% to 95% recorded once. Trimming pared 3 bases from V and 1 base from J, leaving 8 bases between. The CDR3 contains 14 residues. CDR1 is SGDLS and CDR2 is YYNGEE in the germline V gene.

The chain links TRBV9 to TRBJ1-3; D unresolved. The sequenced sample consisted of CD4+ T cells from PBMCs. This clonotype was obtained from a human donor with multiple sclerosis. DNA of the CDR3: TGTGCCAGCAGCGGACGGCTATCTGGAAACACCATATATTTT. Translated: CASSGRLSGNTIYF.